This TCR beta chain was captured by sequencing in a study of blood T cells in healthy people across ages. About the study: Using template switching, researchers captured about one barcoded beta molecule for each two T cells.

Study outcomes and limitations: Across the age range, TCR beta diversity per million T cells fell in a roughly linear way.

Of note for this clonotype: What it recognizes is unknown.

Sample-barcoded 5' priming and a J-beta primer mix drove a second PCR of roughly 7 to 11 cycles. Each cDNA was tagged by a template-switch adaptor containing 12 random nucleotides. TCRdb re-analysed the 5' RACE reads in MiXCR, keeping a single row per CDR3 protein. This sample yields hundreds of thousands of distinct CDR3 sequences, of which around a quarter are seen a single time; 9% to 9.5% belongs to the top ten. Germline V gene lookup returns CDR1 SGHDT and CDR2 YYEEEE. Trimming left V 0 bases short and J 6 bases short, with 12 bases between. The CDR3 loop spans 15 amino acids. Another study also made use of these data, one on T cells of mothers and their children. From that study: Mothers gave over 8.5 million TCR beta CDR3 reads each, and children several million each.

The V gene is TRBV5-6, the J gene TRBJ1-4; D is unresolved. The origin of this receptor is a boy between 5 and 17 years old in good health. Material: blood. For the CDR3, the DNA is TGTGCCAGCAGCTTGGATTTGGCCTCGGATGAAAAACTGTTTTTT. Translated: CASSLDLASDEKLFF.